This entry is about one T cell receptor beta chain. Sequencing was performed with immunoSEQ multiplex PCR; in TCRdb, only in-frame clones are kept and a portion is missing. The sample has about 350,000 clones, about 90% seen once. The data were obtained in a study of blood T cell repertoires in COVID-19. CDR1 and CDR2 from the germline V gene are DFQATT and SNEGSKA (reference sequence). This CDR3 spans 15 amino acids. V was clipped by 3 bases and J by 3 bases; unmatched bases: 9. The TCR was taken from a woman aged 25 to 39 who had been exposed to COVID-19. The chain has TRBV20-1 and TRBJ2-3, with 7 bases aligning to TRBD1. Sequencing was performed on PBMCs or T cells enriched from blood (not recorded which). CDR3 coding DNA: TGCAGTGCTAGTTCCCAGACAGGGTGGACAGATACGCAGTATTTT. It specifies CSASSQTGWTDTQYF.